Each of the 30 T cell receptor beta chains below was sequenced from the same sample in a study of cytomegalovirus exposure and HLA in healthy donors. Use of 60 Vbeta and 13 Jbeta primers characterized the PCR. TCRdb's copy holds only in-frame clones and misses some; the assay was immunoSEQ multiplex PCR. Here the sample spans about 200,000 clones, approximately 86% being singletons. Sequencing used PBMCs. These TCRs come from a woman aged 25 to 39 in good health and CMV-seronegative.

V is TRBV6-1 and J is TRBJ1-5, with D tentatively TRBD1 (5 bases). Germline V CDR1 and CDR2: MNHNS, SASEGT. Trimming left V 4 bases short and J 5 bases short, with 21 bases between. This CDR3 has 17 amino acids. The CDR3 DNA reads TGTGCCAGCAGTGGGGGGGAGGTAAGGGTGGGGGATCAGCCCCAGCATTTT. Translation gives CASSGGEVRVGDQPQHF.

This rearrangement joins TRBV18 to TRBJ2-1, with 8 bases matching TRBD2. The germline gives CDR1 KGHSH, CDR2 LQKENI. V lost 2 bases to trimming and J lost 4 bases; unmatched junction nucleotides: 4. The CDR3 sequence is 15 residues long. The CDR3 DNA reads as TGTGCCAGCTCACCAGGGTTAGCGGGATACAATGAGCAGTTCTTC. Translated: CASSPGLAGYNEQFF.

V gene TRBV25-1 combines with J gene TRBJ2-1, with 9 bases that match TRBD2. CDR1 MGHDK and CDR2 SYGVNS come from the germline V gene. There are 15 residues in the CDR3. The V and J ends lost 0 bases and 8 bases, in that order; junction bases with no gene match: 5. The CDR3 DNA reads TGTGCCAGCAGTGAATACGGCGGGGGGGGGCATGAGCAGTTCTTC. It is translated as CASSEYGGGGHEQFF.

This chain links TRBV7-3 with TRBJ2-7; D might be TRBD2 (6 bases). This CDR3 is 13 amino acids long. V was shortened by 4 bases and J by 3 bases, with 10 bases between the two germline ends. From germline, CDR1 is SGHTA and CDR2 FQGTGA. The CDR3 is CASSSGGRYEQYF. The DNA for the CDR3 is TGTGCCAGCAGCTCCGGAGGGCGCTACGAGCAGTACTTC.

The gene calls are TRBV30 and TRBJ1-6, with D uncertain. CDR1 and CDR2 from the germline V gene are GTSNPN and SVGIG (reference sequence). The V gene lost 2 bases and the J gene lost 11 bases, with 10 bases spanning the gap. CDR3 length: 12 amino acids. CDR3 amino acids: CAWSLRKAPLHF. CDR3 coding DNA: TGTGCCTGGAGTCTCAGGAAAGCACCCCTCCACTTT.

The CDR3 DNA is TGTGCCAGCAGTTACAGGGAGGGGAGCTTTAGCACAGATACGCAGTATTTT. This sequence encodes CASSYREGSFSTDTQYF. The rearrangement uses TRBV28 and TRBJ2-3, with D possibly being TRBD2 (7 bases). V was pared by 4 bases and J by 0 bases, with 17 bases between. This CDR3 comprises 17 residues. CDR1 and CDR2 (germline): MDHEN, SYDVKM.

V is TRBV7-9 and J is TRBJ2-1, with a possible D match to TRBD2 (6 bases). Trimming shortened V by 2 bases and J by 4 bases, and 15 bases separated the two germline ends. Looked up from germline, CDR1 is SEHNR and CDR2 is FQNEAQ (reference sequence). This CDR3 has 16 amino acids. The CDR3 coding sequence is TGTGCCAGCAGCTTAAGTACGGGAGAGATTTACAATGAGCAGTTCTTC. Amino acids: CASSLSTGEIYNEQFF.

The chain recombines TRBV19 with TRBJ2-1; the match to TRBD2 covers 9 bases. The CDR3 runs 14 residues. Trimming at V came to 3 bases and at J to 9 bases, leaving 6 bases not matched to a gene. The germline gives CDR1 LNHDA, CDR2 SQIVND (reference sequence). The CDR3 is CASSIWREGGEQFF. CDR3 in DNA: TGTGCCAGTAGTATTTGGCGGGAGGGTGGTGAGCAGTTCTTC.

The chain has TRBV6-1 and TRBJ2-7; the match to TRBD1 covers 7 bases. Looked up from germline, CDR1 is MNHNS and CDR2 is SASEGT. With V trimmed by 2 bases and J by 3 bases, 7 bases remained unmatched. This CDR3 contains 15 residues. The CDR3, as DNA: TGTGCCAGCAGTGAACGTGTGACAGGGATCTACGAGCAGTACTTC. Its translation: CASSERVTGIYEQYF.

In its sample, this clone was seen once. The rearrangement links TRBV27 to TRBJ2-7, with D maybe TRBD1 (6 bases). The CDR3 is 12 residues long. The germline V gene encodes CDR1 MNHEY and CDR2 SMNVEV (reference sequence). The V end was cut by 6 bases, the J end by 2 bases, with 8 bases between. This CDR3 reads CASRWTAYEQYF. In DNA form, the CDR3 reads TGTGCCAGCAGGTGGACAGCCTACGAGCAGTACTTC.

As for this clone: At one boundary the junction diverges from the germline segment, which might be a read error. V gene TRBV30 combines with J gene TRBJ2-5, with a weak D call TRBD2 (5 bases). Germline CDR1 is GTSNPN and CDR2 is SVGIG (reference sequence). This CDR3 region has 12 residues. CDR3 residues: CAWSGVEEAQYF. CDR3 bases: TGTGCCTGGAGCGGGGTTGAAGAGGCCCAGTACTTC.

The CDR3 sequence: CASSLGAGTTTYNEQFF. The CDR3 DNA sequence: TGTGCCAGCAGCCTCGGAGCCGGGACTACGACCTACAATGAGCAGTTCTTC. The V and J genes are TRBV11-2 and TRBJ2-1; 7 nucleotides line up with TRBD2. CDR1 and CDR2 from the germline V gene are SGHAT and FQNNGV. This CDR3 contains 17 residues. V lost 5 bases, J lost 2 bases, and 12 bases stayed unmatched.

The chain employs TRBV25-1 and TRBJ2-2, with a possible D match to TRBD1 (5 bases). This CDR3 contains 16 residues. The V gene's germline CDR1 is MGHDK and CDR2 SYGVNS. The V and J ends lost 3 bases and 1 base respectively, with 12 bases between them. This CDR3 reads CASSDLARENTGELFF. The CDR3 nucleotides are TGTGCCAGCAGTGATCTGGCCAGGGAGAACACCGGGGAGCTGTTTTTT.

The chain combines TRBV27 with TRBJ2-7; 10 nucleotides match TRBD2. Per germline, CDR1 MNHEY and CDR2 SMNVEV (reference sequence). The CDR3 length is 14 residues. After removal of 6 bases from V and 4 bases from J, the junction contained 6 bases not matched to a gene. CDR3 sequence (DNA): TGTGCCAGCAGCCCTAGCGGGAGTGCGTACGAGCAGTACTTC. Amino acids: CASSPSGSAYEQYF.

In regard to this clone: The same CDR3 is also encoded by other DNA sequences in this sample. This sequence joins TRBV5-1 and TRBJ2-2; 10 positions match TRBD1. V lost 0 bases and J lost 4; bases outside the gene matches: 0. The CDR3 length is 15 residues. The germline CDR1 and CDR2 sequences are SGHRS and YFSETQ. CDR3 protein: CASSLGTGGTGELFF. The DNA for the CDR3 is TGCGCCAGCAGCTTGGGGACAGGGGGCACCGGGGAGCTGTTTTTT.

The rearrangement joins TRBV6-1 to TRBJ1-4; tentative D call: TRBD1 (6 bases). This CDR3 has 14 residues. Germline V gene sequence: CDR1 MNHNS, CDR2 SASEGT. The V and J ends lost 6 bases and 1 base respectively, with 9 bases between them. The CDR3 protein is CASSLTGTNEKLFF. In DNA form, the CDR3 reads TGTGCCAGCAGCCTGACAGGAACTAATGAAAAACTGTTTTTT.

The chain joins TRBV6-5 to TRBJ2-5, with D perhaps TRBD2 (7 bases). Trimming removed 6 bases at V and 6 bases at J, with 14 bases between. The germline V gene has CDR1 MNHEY and CDR2 SVGAGI. This CDR3 comprises 13 residues. DNA of the CDR3: TGTGCCAGCAGCTCCTGGGGGGGCAAGACCCAGTACTTC. Encoded protein: CASSSWGGKTQYF.

This clone has only a few counts. This sequence joins TRBV6-1 and TRBJ1-5, with D uncertain. Looked up from germline, CDR1 is MNHNS and CDR2 is SASEGT. The CDR3 covers 14 residues. Trimming took 2 bases from V and 5 from J, leaving 10 bases between them. In DNA form, the CDR3 reads TGTGCCAGCAGTGAAACGGCAGGCTATCAGCCCCAGCATTTT. This encodes CASSETAGYQPQHF.

As regards this clone: A junction boundary mismatches the germline segment, possibly from a read error. The V gene is TRBV7-9, the J gene TRBJ1-4, with TRBD1 as a possible D gene (6 bases). Germline V gene data show CDR1 as SEHNR and CDR2 as FQNEAQ (reference sequence). The CDR3 loop spans 16 amino acids. CDR3 residues: CSSSLDGWGLREKLFF. In DNA form, the CDR3 reads TGTTCCAGCAGCTTAGATGGCTGGGGGCTACGAGAAAAACTGTTTTTT. Together with reference TRBV7-9 and TRBJ1-4, the CDR3 gives the full variable domain: DTGVSQNPRHKITKRGQNVTFRCDPISEHNRLYWYRQTLGQGPEFLTYFQNEAQLEKSRLLSDRFSAERPKGSFSTLEIQRTEQGDSAMYLCSSSLDGWGLREKLFFGSGTQLSVL.

V gene TRBV5-1 combines with J gene TRBJ2-1; D is undetermined. The CDR3 consists of 16 residues. V shed 0 bases and J shed 3 bases, with 13 bases lying between them. Germline V gene sequence: CDR1 SGHRS, CDR2 YFSETQ. The CDR3 reads CASSLAGSHLYNEQFF. For the CDR3, the DNA is TGCGCCAGCAGCTTGGCCGGGTCGCATCTCTACAATGAGCAGTTCTTC.

The chain recombines TRBV6-1 with TRBJ1-2, with 7 bases matching TRBD1. The CDR3 runs 15 residues. Germline trimming cut 5 bases from V and 5 bases from J; bases unmatched to any gene: 11. Looked up from germline, CDR1 is MNHNS and CDR2 is SASEGT. For the CDR3, the DNA is TGTGCCAGCAGTCACCAAATGACAGGGAGGTATGGCTACACCTTC. As protein: CASSHQMTGRYGYTF.

This clone has more than one count but fewer than ten. V and J are TRBV9 and TRBJ2-7; D might be TRBD1 (6 bases). CDR1 and CDR2 from the germline V gene are SGDLS and YYNGEE. V dropped 3 bases and J dropped 2 bases, with 12 bases sitting between them. This CDR3 is built from 14 residues. The CDR3 is CASSAHAGAYEQYF. The CDR3 bases are TGTGCCAGCAGCGCCCATGCAGGGGCCTACGAGCAGTACTTC.

The chain employs TRBV29-1 and TRBJ1-1; D is unresolved. Germline V gene lookup returns CDR1 SQVTM and CDR2 ANQGSEA. Trimming stripped 2 bases from V and 0 bases from J, with 7 bases between. The length of the CDR3 is 13 residues. CDR3 bases: TGCAGCGTTGAATTGGACTTGAACACTGAAGCTTTCTTT. Translated: CSVELDLNTEAFF.

This clone was detected once. V and J are TRBV18 and TRBJ1-1; D remains unclear. V gave up 5 bases and J gave up 6 bases, with 19 bases separating them. This CDR3 is built from 15 residues. Looked up from germline, CDR1 is KGHSH and CDR2 is LQKENI. This CDR3 is CASSIAGIFTAEAFF. The CDR3 region has the DNA TGTGCCAGCTCAATTGCGGGGATCTTTACTGCTGAAGCTTTCTTT.

This chain links TRBV28 with TRBJ1-5, with TRBD1 as a possible D gene (5 bases). This CDR3 spans 16 amino acids. Germline lookup yields CDR1 MDHEN and CDR2 SYDVKM. V was trimmed by 3 bases and J by 4 bases, leaving 16 bases between them. The CDR3 sequence: CASSFMGRQQNQPQHF. The CDR3 DNA is TGTGCCAGCAGTTTCATGGGGCGGCAGCAAAATCAGCCCCAGCATTTT.

This chain uses TRBV5-4 with TRBJ1-5; 8 nucleotides match TRBD1. Germline V gene data show CDR1 as SGHNT and CDR2 as YYREEE (reference sequence). The V segment lost 4 bases and the J segment 6 bases; nucleotides outside the gene matches: 3. The CDR3 covers 13 residues. CDR3 sequence (DNA): TGTGCCAGCAGCCAGACAGGGGTTCAGCCCCAGCATTTT. Protein sequence: CASSQTGVQPQHF.

This chain uses TRBV5-1 with TRBJ2-1, with D hard to call. V lost 0 bases to trimming and J lost 0 bases, with 7 bases between them. Germline CDR1 SGHRS, CDR2 YFSETQ. The CDR3 consists of 15 residues. This CDR3 reads CASSLGGYSYNEQFF. The CDR3 nucleotides read TGCGCCAGCAGCTTGGGCGGTTACTCCTACAATGAGCAGTTCTTC.

The gene calls are TRBV5-6 and TRBJ1-1, with TRBD1 identical over 9 bases. This CDR3 region has 16 residues. V dropped 4 bases and J dropped 5; count of bases not matched to a gene: 12. Germline V gene lookup returns CDR1 SGHDT and CDR2 YYEEEE. CDR3 nucleotide sequence: TGTGCCAGCAGCCAGCTAGGGACAGGGCTGCAGACTGAAGCTTTCTTT. This sequence encodes CASSQLGTGLQTEAFF.

The chain's CDR3 is CASSFRAGGSTDTQYF. DNA for the CDR3: TGTGCCAGCAGTTTCAGGGCGGGGGGGAGCACAGATACGCAGTATTTT. V gene TRBV28 combines with J gene TRBJ2-3, with 9 positions matching TRBD2. The germline V gene encodes CDR1 MDHEN and CDR2 SYDVKM. This CDR3 region has 16 residues. V dropped 3 bases and J dropped 0; count of bases not matched to a gene: 4.

In regard to this clone: The same CDR3 arises from other DNA sequences in this sample as well. V usage is TRBV28 and J usage is TRBJ2-7; D unresolved. Trimming took 3 bases from V and 0 from J, leaving 9 bases between them. This CDR3 has 14 residues. Germline lookup yields CDR1 MDHEN and CDR2 SYDVKM. Here the CDR3 reads CASSLAGSSYEQYF. CDR3 DNA: TGTGCCAGCAGTTTGGCAGGTAGCTCCTACGAGCAGTACTTC.